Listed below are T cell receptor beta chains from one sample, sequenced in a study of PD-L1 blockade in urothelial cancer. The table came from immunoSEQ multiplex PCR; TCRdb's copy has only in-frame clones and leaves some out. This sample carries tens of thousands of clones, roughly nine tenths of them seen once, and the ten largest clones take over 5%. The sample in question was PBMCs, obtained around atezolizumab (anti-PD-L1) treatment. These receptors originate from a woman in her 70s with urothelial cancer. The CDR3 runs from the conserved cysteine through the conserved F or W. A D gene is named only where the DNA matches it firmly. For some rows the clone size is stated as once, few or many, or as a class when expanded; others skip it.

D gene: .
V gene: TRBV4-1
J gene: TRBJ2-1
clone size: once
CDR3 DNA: TGCGCCAGCAGCCAACGCAATGAGCAGTTCTTC
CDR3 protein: CASSQRNEQFF

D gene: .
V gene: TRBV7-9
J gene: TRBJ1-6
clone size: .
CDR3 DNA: TGTGCCAGCAGCTTCAACACGGACAGCCCACCCCTCCACTTT
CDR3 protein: CASSFNTDSPPLHF

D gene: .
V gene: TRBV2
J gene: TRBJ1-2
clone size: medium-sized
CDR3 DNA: TGTGCCAGCAGGGACTCATCTCGAATCTATGGCTACACCTTC
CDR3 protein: CASRDSSRIYGYTF

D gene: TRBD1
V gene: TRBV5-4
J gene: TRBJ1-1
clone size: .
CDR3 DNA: TGTGCCAGCAGCCCTCCGGGACAGCGAATGAACACTGAAGCTTTCTTT
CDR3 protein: CASSPPGQRMNTEAFF

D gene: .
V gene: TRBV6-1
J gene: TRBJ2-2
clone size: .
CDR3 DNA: TGTGCCAGCAGTGAAGGGGCGGGCACCACTACGCCCGGGGAGCTGTTTTTT
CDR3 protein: CASSEGAGTTTPGELFF

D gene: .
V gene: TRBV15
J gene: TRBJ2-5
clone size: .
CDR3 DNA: TGTGCCACCAGTGCACAGGGCCGAGAGACCCAGTACTTC
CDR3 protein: CATSAQGRETQYF

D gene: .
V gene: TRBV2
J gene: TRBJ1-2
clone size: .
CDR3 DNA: TGTGCCAGCAGTGTCGAGGGAGAAGGCTACACCTTC
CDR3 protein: CASSVEGEGYTF

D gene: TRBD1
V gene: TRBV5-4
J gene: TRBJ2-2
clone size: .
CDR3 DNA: TGTGCCAGCAGTTTGGGCAGGGGGCGGATCGGGGAGCTGTTTTTT
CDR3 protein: CASSLGRGRIGELFF

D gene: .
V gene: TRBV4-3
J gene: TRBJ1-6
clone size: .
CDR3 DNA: TGCGCCAGCAGCCAAGATTGGACAGTCCATAATTCACCCCTCCACTTT
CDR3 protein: CASSQDWTVHNSPLHF

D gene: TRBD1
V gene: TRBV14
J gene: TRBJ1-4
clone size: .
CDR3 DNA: TGTGCCAGCTCTTATACCGGGACAGGCTTCGAAAAACTGTTTTTT
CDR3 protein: CASSYTGTGFEKLFF

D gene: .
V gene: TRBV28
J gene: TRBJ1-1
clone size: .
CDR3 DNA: TGTGCCAGCACCCCTTTAGGGCGGGGCGGGGACACTGAAGCTTTCTTT
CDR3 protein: CASTPLGRGGDTEAFF

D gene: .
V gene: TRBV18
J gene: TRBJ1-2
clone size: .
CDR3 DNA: TGTGCCAGTTCCTATGACGGGTTCTATGGCTACACCTTC
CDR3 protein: CASSYDGFYGYTF

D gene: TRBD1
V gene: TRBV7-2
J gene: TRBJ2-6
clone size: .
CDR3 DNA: TGTGCCAGCAGCTTAGGGGGACAGGGTACCGGGGCCAACGTCCTGACTTTC
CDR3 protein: CASSLGGQGTGANVLTF

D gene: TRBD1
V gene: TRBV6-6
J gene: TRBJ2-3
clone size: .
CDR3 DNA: TGTGCCAGCAGTAACCAGGGGGCTGTAATAGATACGCAGTATTTT
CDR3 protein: CASSNQGAVIDTQYF

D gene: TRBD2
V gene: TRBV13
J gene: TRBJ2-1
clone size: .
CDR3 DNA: TGTGCCAGCAGCTCTAGCGGGAGAACCTACAATGAGCAGTTCTTC
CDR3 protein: CASSSSGRTYNEQFF

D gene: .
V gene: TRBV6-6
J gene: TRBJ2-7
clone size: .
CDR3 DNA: TGTGCCAGCAGGGGGCCCCAGGGGGAGCAGTACTTC
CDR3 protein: CASRGPQGEQYF

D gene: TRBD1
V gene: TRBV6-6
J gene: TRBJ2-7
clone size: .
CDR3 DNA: TGTGCCAGCAGCCGCATTCAGGGGGCCCCGGACGAGCAGTACTTC
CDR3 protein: CASSRIQGAPDEQYF

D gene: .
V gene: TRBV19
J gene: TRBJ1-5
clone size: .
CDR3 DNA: TGTGCCAGTAGTATTAATTATAATCAGCCCCAGCATTTT
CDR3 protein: CASSINYNQPQHF

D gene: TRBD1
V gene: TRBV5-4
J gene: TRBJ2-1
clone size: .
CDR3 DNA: TGTGCCAGCAGCCCAGGGACAGGGGGTTACAATGAGCAGTTCTTC
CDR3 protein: CASSPGTGGYNEQFF

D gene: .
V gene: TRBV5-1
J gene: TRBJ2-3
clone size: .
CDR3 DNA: TGCGCCAGCAGCTTGGACAGGGGACTCACAGATACGCAGTATTTT
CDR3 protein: CASSLDRGLTDTQYF

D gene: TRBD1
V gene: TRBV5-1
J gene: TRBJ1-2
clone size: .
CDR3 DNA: TGCGCCAGCAGCCCGGGACAGGGCGCGTCCAGTGGCTACACCTTC
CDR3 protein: CASSPGQGASSGYTF

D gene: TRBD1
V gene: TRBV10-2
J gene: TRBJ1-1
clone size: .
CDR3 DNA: TGCGCCAGCAGTGAGTTACAAGGACAGGTCACTGAAGCTTTCTTT
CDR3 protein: CASSELQGQVTEAFF

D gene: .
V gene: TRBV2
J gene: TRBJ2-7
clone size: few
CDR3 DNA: TGTGCCAGCAGTGAAGCGCTTCATGGCGGCTACGAGCAGTACTTC
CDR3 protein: CASSEALHGGYEQYF

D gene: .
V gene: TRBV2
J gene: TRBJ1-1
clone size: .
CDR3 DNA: TGTGCCATCCATCAAGGGGTGAACACTGAAGCTTTCTTT
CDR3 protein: CAIHQGVNTEAFF

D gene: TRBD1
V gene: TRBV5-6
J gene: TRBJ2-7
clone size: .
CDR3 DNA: TGTGCCAGCAGGGTGACAGGGCCTTATCCCGAGCAGTACTTC
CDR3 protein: CASRVTGPYPEQYF

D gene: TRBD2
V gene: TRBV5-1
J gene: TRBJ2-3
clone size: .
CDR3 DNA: TGCGCCAGCAGCTTGGTGTTAGCGGGAGAAGATACGCAGTATTTT
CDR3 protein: CASSLVLAGEDTQYF

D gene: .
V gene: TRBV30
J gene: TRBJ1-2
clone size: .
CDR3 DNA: TGTGCCTGGAGTTTGGAGGGATTGAGTGGCTACACCTTC
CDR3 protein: CAWSLEGLSGYTF

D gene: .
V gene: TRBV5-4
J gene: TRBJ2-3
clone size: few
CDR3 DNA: TGTGCCAGCAGCTACCGGACTACTCGCCAAACAGATACGCAGTATTTT
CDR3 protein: CASSYRTTRQTDTQYF

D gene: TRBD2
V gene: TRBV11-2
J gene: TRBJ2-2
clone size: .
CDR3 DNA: TGTGCCAGCAGCCGTCTGCGGGAGTACACCGGGGAGCTGTTTTTT
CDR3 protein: CASSRLREYTGELFF

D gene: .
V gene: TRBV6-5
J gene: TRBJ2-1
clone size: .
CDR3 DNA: TGTGCCAGCAGTTACCATCTGTACGCGGACAATGAGCAGTTCTTC
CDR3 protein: CASSYHLYADNEQFF

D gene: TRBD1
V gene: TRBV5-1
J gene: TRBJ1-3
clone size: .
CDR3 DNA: TGCGCCAGCAGGGAGGGGACAGCCGGAAACACCATATATTTT
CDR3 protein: CASREGTAGNTIYF

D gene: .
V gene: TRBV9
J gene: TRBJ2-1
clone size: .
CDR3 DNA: TGTGCCAGCAGCGTAGGAGTAGCCTCTTACAATGAGCAGTTCTTC
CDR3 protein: CASSVGVASYNEQFF

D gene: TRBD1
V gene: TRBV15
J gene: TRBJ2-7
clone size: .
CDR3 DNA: TGTGCCACCAGCCCACGGGGACAGGGCTACGAGCAGTACTTC
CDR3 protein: CATSPRGQGYEQYF

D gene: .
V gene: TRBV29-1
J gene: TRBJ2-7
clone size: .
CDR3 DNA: TGCAGCGTCAGGGGATTCTACGAGCAGTACTTC
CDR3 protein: CSVRGFYEQYF

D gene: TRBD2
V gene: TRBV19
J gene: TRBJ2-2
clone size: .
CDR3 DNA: TGTGCCAGTAGTAGTCGTTGGCGGGGGGTTAAGGCCGGGGAGCTGTTTTTT
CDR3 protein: CASSSRWRGVKAGELFF

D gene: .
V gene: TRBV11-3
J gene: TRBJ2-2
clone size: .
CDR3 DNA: TGTGCCAGCAGCTTAGATTCTCACACCGGGGAGCTGTTTTTT
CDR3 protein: CASSLDSHTGELFF

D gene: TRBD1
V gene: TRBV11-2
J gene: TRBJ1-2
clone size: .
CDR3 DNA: TGTGCCAGCAGCCATGCGGCGGACAGGGTCTATGGCTACACCTTC
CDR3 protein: CASSHAADRVYGYTF

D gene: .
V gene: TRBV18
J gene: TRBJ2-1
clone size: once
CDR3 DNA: TGTGCCAGCTCACGCCTATCAAGAAACAATGAGCAGTTCTTC
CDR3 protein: CASSRLSRNNEQFF

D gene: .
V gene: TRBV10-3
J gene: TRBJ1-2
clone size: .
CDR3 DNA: TGTGCCATCAAAGGAGAGAATTACTATGGCTACACCTTC
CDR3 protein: CAIKGENYYGYTF

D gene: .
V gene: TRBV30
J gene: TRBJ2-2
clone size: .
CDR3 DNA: TGTGCCTGGAGTGCCCAGGGCGCCGGGGAGCTGTTTTTT
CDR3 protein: CAWSAQGAGELFF

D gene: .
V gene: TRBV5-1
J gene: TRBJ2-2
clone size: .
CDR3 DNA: TGCGCCAGCAGCAAGGACAGCAACACCGGGGAGCTGTTTTTT
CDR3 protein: CASSKDSNTGELFF

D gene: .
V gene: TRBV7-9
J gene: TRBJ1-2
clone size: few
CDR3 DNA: TGTGCCAGCAGCCCCAACAGGGTAGCCGGCGGCTACACCTTC
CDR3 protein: CASSPNRVAGGYTF

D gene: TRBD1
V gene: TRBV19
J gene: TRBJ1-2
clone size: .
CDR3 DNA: TGTGCCAGTAGTATAAGCTCCGACAGGGGAGATGGCTACACCTTC
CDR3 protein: CASSISSDRGDGYTF